This is a list of T cell receptor beta chains from one sample in a study of blood T cell repertoires in COVID-19. Clones were sequenced by immunoSEQ multiplex PCR, and TCRdb holds only the in-frame ones, with some missing. The table has about 230,000 clones, about 90% seen once. Specimen: PBMCs or T cells enriched from blood (not recorded which). These TCRs come from a woman between 25 and 40 years old with acute COVID-19. The CDR3 runs from the conserved cysteine through the conserved F or W. D genes are given only for firm matches. For some rows the clone size is stated as once, few or many, or as a class when expanded; others skip it.

cdr3_aa: CASSPLGLVGETQYF
cdr3_nt: TGTGCCAGCAGCCCCTTAGGACTAGTGGGAGAGACCCAGTACTTC
clone_size: .
d_call: TRBD2
j_call: TRBJ2-5
v_call: TRBV9

cdr3_aa: CASGLPPPLTGRPSGNTIYF
cdr3_nt: TGTGCTAGTGGTTTGCCCCCACCCCTGACAGGGCGCCCCTCTGGAAACACCATATATTTT
clone_size: once
d_call: TRBD1
j_call: TRBJ1-3
v_call: TRBV12-5

cdr3_aa: CASSFERGYNEQFF
cdr3_nt: TGTGCCAGCAGTTTCGAGCGGGGATACAATGAGCAGTTCTTC
clone_size: .
d_call: TRBD2
j_call: TRBJ2-1
v_call: TRBV28

cdr3_aa: CAWTRNRGLSSPLHF
cdr3_nt: TGTGCCTGGACTCGAAACAGGGGGCTTAGCTCACCCCTCCACTTT
clone_size: .
d_call: TRBD1
j_call: TRBJ1-6
v_call: TRBV30

cdr3_aa: CAWNLGARGELFF
cdr3_nt: TGTGCCTGGAACTTGGGGGCACGGGGGGAGCTGTTTTTT
clone_size: .
d_call: .
j_call: TRBJ2-2
v_call: TRBV30

cdr3_aa: CAISVSGTDTQYF
cdr3_nt: TGTGCCATCAGTGTATCGGGGACAGATACGCAGTATTTT
clone_size: .
d_call: .
j_call: TRBJ2-3
v_call: TRBV10-3

cdr3_aa: CASSLARNTEAFF
cdr3_nt: TGTGCCAGCAGCCTAGCCCGGAACACTGAAGCTTTCTTT
clone_size: .
d_call: .
j_call: TRBJ1-1
v_call: TRBV6-2/TRBV6-3

cdr3_aa: CASSGRDSHADEQYF
cdr3_nt: TGCGCCAGCAGTGGACGGGACAGCCATGCTGACGAGCAGTACTTC
clone_size: .
d_call: TRBD1
j_call: TRBJ2-7
v_call: TRBV5-1

cdr3_aa: CASSINRGEATEAFF
cdr3_nt: TGTGCCAGCAGCATAAACAGGGGAGAGGCCACTGAAGCTTTCTTT
clone_size: .
d_call: .
j_call: TRBJ1-1
v_call: TRBV21-1

cdr3_aa: CASSLATGRTEAFF
cdr3_nt: TGTGCCAGCAGCTTAGCGACAGGGAGAACTGAAGCTTTCTTT
clone_size: .
d_call: TRBD1
j_call: TRBJ1-1
v_call: TRBV7-2

cdr3_aa: CASSLGPNTEAFF
cdr3_nt: TGTGCCAGCAGCTTAGGGCCGAACACTGAAGCTTTCTTT
clone_size: .
d_call: .
j_call: TRBJ1-1
v_call: TRBV11-2

cdr3_aa: CASSSGSGGTDTQYF
cdr3_nt: TGTGCCAGCAGCTCCGGTAGCGGGGGCACAGATACGCAGTATTTT
clone_size: .
d_call: TRBD2
j_call: TRBJ2-3
v_call: TRBV9

cdr3_aa: CASRGLRAKNIQYF
cdr3_nt: TGTGCCAGTCGAGGACTGAGAGCCAAAAACATTCAGTACTTC
clone_size: .
d_call: .
j_call: TRBJ2-4
v_call: TRBV27

cdr3_aa: CASSFFRTGGAYTEAFF
cdr3_nt: TGTGCCAGCAGCTTCTTCCGTACAGGGGGCGCTTACACTGAAGCTTTCTTT
clone_size: .
d_call: TRBD1
j_call: TRBJ1-1
v_call: TRBV5-5

cdr3_aa: CASSPDRGLTDTQYF
cdr3_nt: TGTGCCAGCAGCCCAGACAGGGGCCTCACAGATACGCAGTATTTT
clone_size: .
d_call: TRBD1
j_call: TRBJ2-3
v_call: TRBV7-2

cdr3_aa: CASSPSQGAPDTQYF
cdr3_nt: TGTGCCAGCAGCCCATCACAGGGGGCCCCGGATACGCAGTATTTT
clone_size: .
d_call: TRBD1
j_call: TRBJ2-3
v_call: TRBV7-8

cdr3_aa: CSVVPATSGGAYDEQYF
cdr3_nt: TGCAGCGTTGTTCCGGCGACTAGCGGGGGGGCTTATGACGAGCAGTACTTC
clone_size: .
d_call: TRBD2
j_call: TRBJ2-7
v_call: TRBV29-1

cdr3_aa: CAFQEGVFWGYTF
cdr3_nt: TGTGCCTTCCAAGAGGGGGTTTTTTGGGGCTACACCTTC
clone_size: few
d_call: .
j_call: TRBJ1-2
v_call: TRBV30

cdr3_aa: CASRPGLNQPQHF
cdr3_nt: TGTGCCAGCAGACCGGGTCTCAATCAGCCCCAGCATTTT
clone_size: .
d_call: .
j_call: TRBJ1-5
v_call: TRBV2

cdr3_aa: CASSQEPGTGVQPQHF
cdr3_nt: TGCGCCAGCAGCCAAGAGCCGGGGACAGGGGTTCAGCCCCAGCATTTT
clone_size: .
d_call: TRBD1
j_call: TRBJ1-5
v_call: TRBV4-1

cdr3_aa: CASSGEAGNTIYF
cdr3_nt: TGTGCCAGCAGCGGGGAGGCCGGAAACACCATATATTTT
clone_size: .
d_call: .
j_call: TRBJ1-3
v_call: TRBV5-6

cdr3_aa: CAISDRRNTEAFF
cdr3_nt: TGTGCCATCAGTGACAGGCGTAACACTGAAGCTTTCTTT
clone_size: .
d_call: .
j_call: TRBJ1-1
v_call: TRBV10-3

cdr3_aa: CASSHWTGDGNQPQHF
cdr3_nt: TGTGCCAGTAGTCACTGGACAGGGGACGGCAATCAGCCCCAGCATTTT
clone_size: .
d_call: TRBD1
j_call: TRBJ1-5
v_call: TRBV19

cdr3_aa: CASSLGLAGLTDTQYF
cdr3_nt: TGTGCCAGCAGCTTAGGACTAGCGGGGCTCACAGATACGCAGTATTTT
clone_size: .
d_call: TRBD2
j_call: TRBJ2-3
v_call: TRBV7-9

cdr3_aa: CAWSRGRYNEQFF
cdr3_nt: TGTGCCTGGAGTAGGGGGAGATACAATGAGCAGTTCTTC
clone_size: .
d_call: .
j_call: TRBJ2-1
v_call: TRBV30

cdr3_aa: CASSTTVGNQPQHF
cdr3_nt: TGTGCCAGTAGTACAACAGTAGGCAATCAGCCCCAGCATTTT
clone_size: .
d_call: .
j_call: TRBJ1-5
v_call: TRBV19

cdr3_aa: CATSDLVTGVPNYGYTF
cdr3_nt: TGTGCCACCAGTGATTTAGTGACAGGGGTACCCAACTATGGCTACACCTTC
clone_size: .
d_call: TRBD1
j_call: TRBJ1-2
v_call: TRBV24-1

cdr3_aa: CASSQQGGRGNTIYF
cdr3_nt: TGTGCCAGCAGTCAACAGGGAGGGAGAGGAAACACCATATATTTT
clone_size: .
d_call: .
j_call: TRBJ1-3
v_call: TRBV6-5

cdr3_aa: CASSPVKSEQFF
cdr3_nt: TGTGCCAGTAGTCCCGTTAAATCTGAGCAGTTCTTC
clone_size: .
d_call: .
j_call: TRBJ2-1
v_call: TRBV19

cdr3_aa: CASSPRTDGYTF
cdr3_nt: TGTGCCAGCAGCCCACGGACAGATGGCTACACCTTC
clone_size: .
d_call: .
j_call: TRBJ1-2
v_call: TRBV9

cdr3_aa: CASSDSSYEQYF
cdr3_nt: TGCGCCAGCAGTGACAGCTCCTACGAGCAGTACTTC
clone_size: few
d_call: .
j_call: TRBJ2-7
v_call: TRBV10-2

cdr3_aa: CASSHSSQLGDTQYF
cdr3_nt: TGCGCCAGCAGCCATAGCTCGCAGCTGGGAGATACGCAGTATTTT
clone_size: .
d_call: .
j_call: TRBJ2-3
v_call: TRBV4-1

cdr3_aa: CASSSESGGNYEQYF
cdr3_nt: TGTGCCAGCTCATCAGAGTCAGGGGGAAACTACGAGCAGTACTTC
clone_size: .
d_call: TRBD1
j_call: TRBJ2-7
v_call: TRBV18

cdr3_aa: CASSSDTYYGYTF
cdr3_nt: TGCGCCAGCAGCTCGGACACGTACTATGGCTACACCTTC
clone_size: .
d_call: .
j_call: TRBJ1-2
v_call: TRBV5-1

cdr3_aa: CASGGGRTVNTGELFF
cdr3_nt: TGTGCCTCTGGGGGCGGACGAACAGTGAACACCGGGGAGCTGTTTTTT
clone_size: .
d_call: .
j_call: TRBJ2-2
v_call: TRBV7-6